These 30 T cell receptor beta chains came from one sample sequenced in a study of shared clonotypes between healthy human individuals. Data came from immunoSEQ multiplex PCR; TCRdb stores just in-frame clones and leaves some out. The sample includes 2 million to 2.5 million clones, roughly 92% of them seen just once. The material sequenced was naive CD4+ T cells from PBMCs. Indicated subset: CD45RA+ positively selected. These receptors came from a man younger than 35 in good health. Some clones in this sample may be carry-over from other donors' samples.

For this clone: The sample has other DNA sequences that encode this CDR3 too. The chain is built from TRBV9 and TRBJ2-5; TRBD1 matches 8 bases. The V and J ends lost 0 bases and 5 bases, in that order; junction bases with no gene match: 0. The V gene's germline CDR1 is SGDLS and CDR2 YYNGEE. CDR3 length equals 13 residues. The CDR3 is CASSVGDRETQYF. In nucleotides, the CDR3 is TGTGCCAGCAGCGTAGGGGACAGGGAGACCCAGTACTTC.

V is TRBV5-1 and J is TRBJ2-4, with D unresolved. Looked up from germline, CDR1 is SGHRS and CDR2 is YFSETQ. V lost 2 bases and J 7 bases, leaving 13 bases between the germline ends. The CDR3 length is 14 residues. Here the CDR3 DNA reads TGCGCCAGCAGCTTTCCCTGGTCTAGGAACATTCAGTACTTC. This codes for CASSFPWSRNIQYF.

The chain has TRBV5-1 and TRBJ2-7; D is perhaps TRBD2 (6 bases). The CDR3 has 15 amino acids. The V gene's germline CDR1 is SGHRS and CDR2 YFSETQ. V was shortened by 4 bases and J by 4 bases, with 18 bases between the two germline ends. CDR3 nucleotides: TGCGCCAGCAGCCCAGGGACTGCCCTTTCGTACGAGCAGTACTTC. Encoded protein: CASSPGTALSYEQYF.

The rearrangement uses TRBV28 and TRBJ1-2, with 10 bases fitting TRBD1. Looked up from germline, CDR1 is MDHEN and CDR2 is SYDVKM. V trimming: 6 bases; J trimming: 3 bases; junction bases outside the gene matches: 7. There are 15 residues in the CDR3. The CDR3 reads CASRRPTGGYYGYTF. The CDR3 coding sequence is TGTGCCAGCAGGCGACCGACAGGGGGCTACTATGGCTACACCTTC.

V is TRBV29-1 and J is TRBJ1-2; tentatively, D is TRBD1 (5 bases). This CDR3 region has 12 residues. The germline V gene encodes CDR1 SQVTM and CDR2 ANQGSEA. Trimming pared 6 bases from V and 2 bases from J, leaving 10 bases between. CDR3 amino acids: CSVIDRNYGYTF. The CDR3 nucleotides are TGCAGCGTCATCGACAGAAACTATGGCTACACCTTC. Looking up the rest from reference TRBV29-1 and TRBJ1-2 gives the full variable domain: SAVISQKPSRDICQRGTSLTIQCQVDSQVTMMFWYRQQPGQSLTLIATANQGSEATYESGFVIDKFPISRPNLTFSTLTVSNMSPEDSSIYLCSVIDRNYGYTFGSGTRLTVV.

The chain couples TRBV29-1 to TRBJ2-3, with D possibly being TRBD2 (6 bases). Germline V gene sequence: CDR1 SQVTM, CDR2 ANQGSEA. The CDR3 sequence is 13 residues long. The germline V and J ends were trimmed by 3 bases and 4 bases, with 11 bases remaining between them. The CDR3 loop is CSVEVGGADTQYF. In nucleotides, the CDR3 is TGCAGCGTTGAGGTGGGGGGAGCAGATACGCAGTATTTT.

V is TRBV6-1 and J is TRBJ2-3; TRBD2 matches at 8 bases. CDR3 length equals 14 residues. With V trimmed by 9 bases and J by 3 bases, 8 bases remained unmatched. Germline V gives CDR1 MNHNS, CDR2 SASEGT. In DNA form, the CDR3 reads TGTGCCAGTGAAAGCGGGACTAGTACAGATACGCAGTATTTT. Protein sequence: CASESGTSTDTQYF.

This sequence joins TRBV6-5 and TRBJ2-6; D not resolved. The V end was cut by 2 bases, the J end by 4 bases, with 6 bases between. This CDR3 has 14 residues. Germline values: CDR1 MNHEY, CDR2 SVGAGI. The CDR3 nucleotides read TGTGCCAGCAGTTACGAAGGGGGGGCCAACGTCCTGACTTTC. Its translation: CASSYEGGANVLTF.

On this clone itself: This same CDR3 is encoded by further DNA sequences in the sample. The CDR3 nucleotides read TGTGCCAGCAGTTACCGGGGCTCTGGGGCCAACGTCCTGACTTTC. It yields the protein CASSYRGSGANVLTF. V and J are TRBV6-5 and TRBJ2-6; a possible D gene is TRBD2 (5 bases). CDR1 is MNHEY, CDR2 SVGAGI, per germline. This CDR3 is 15 amino acids long. V lost 2 bases and J 0 bases, leaving 5 bases between the germline ends.

This clone was found once. This chain uses TRBV10-1 with TRBJ1-2; D is perhaps TRBD1 (6 bases). Germline V gene data show CDR1 as WNHNN and CDR2 as SYGVQD (reference sequence). V was clipped by 3 bases and J by 1 base, with 18 bases between them. The CDR3 loop spans 17 amino acids. The CDR3 region is CASSDEFGGERNYGYTF. CDR3 DNA: TGCGCCAGCAGTGACGAATTCGGGGGCGAACGTAACTATGGCTACACCTTC.

The chain uses TRBV4-2 and TRBJ2-7; D is undetermined. Germline V gives CDR1 LGHNA, CDR2 YNFKEQ. V was trimmed by 1 base and J by 8 bases, leaving 21 bases between them. The CDR3 is 16 amino acids. Written as DNA, the CDR3 is TGTGCCAGCAGCCAAGTTGGAGCCTGGCTTGATGGCCAGCAGTACTTC. Translating gives CASSQVGAWLDGQQYF.

The chain joins TRBV7-9 to TRBJ2-2, with 8 bases aligning to TRBD1. The CDR3 is made up of 16 amino acids. CDR1 SEHNR and CDR2 FQNEAQ come from the germline V gene (reference sequence). Trimming cost V 4 bases and J 1 base; bases outside gene matches: 5. CDR3 coding DNA: TGTGCCAGCAGCTCCCCCGGGACAGGGAACACCGGGGAGCTGTTTTTT. It translates to CASSSPGTGNTGELFF. Drawing the rest from reference TRBV7-9 and TRBJ2-2, the complete variable domain is DTGVSQNPRHKITKRGQNVTFRCDPISEHNRLYWYRQTLGQGPEFLTYFQNEAQLEKSRLLSDRFSAERPKGSFSTLEIQRTEQGDSAMYLCASSSPGTGNTGELFFGEGSRLTVL.

V usage is TRBV15 and J usage is TRBJ2-5, with 8 bases identical to TRBD2. This CDR3 is 14 amino acids long. The ends lost 1 base at V and 3 bases at J; junction bases unmatched: 1. CDR1 and CDR2 from the germline V gene are LNHNV and YYDKDF (reference sequence). The CDR3 DNA reads TGTGCCACCAGCAGAGTGGGACTAGAAGAGACCCAGTACTTC. Translation gives CATSRVGLEETQYF.

The chain links TRBV4-1 to TRBJ1-2; D gene unclear. The CDR3 runs 16 residues. V dropped 4 bases and J dropped 2 bases, with 17 bases sitting between them. Germline CDR1 MGHRA, CDR2 YSYEKL. CDR3 protein: CASSPGPRSGNYGYTF. DNA of the CDR3: TGCGCCAGCAGCCCCGGACCCCGGTCGGGCAACTATGGCTACACCTTC.

This clone was seen only once. The sample carries other DNA sequences with the same CDR3. The chain couples TRBV5-1 to TRBJ1-2; D ambiguous. Germline CDR1 reads SGHRS; CDR2 reads YFSETQ. This CDR3 has 13 amino acids. Deletions cut 0 bases from V and 2 bases from J, with 5 bases between. The CDR3 coding sequence is TGCGCCAGCAGCTTGGGAGAAAACTATGGCTACACCTTC. This gives the protein CASSLGENYGYTF.

This chain's CDR3 is CASSPGVGGGQETQYF. The CDR3 DNA reads as TGTGCCAGCAGCCCAGGGGTCGGGGGCGGACAAGAGACCCAGTACTTC. The genes are TRBV4-2 and TRBJ2-5; D tentatively fits TRBD1 or TRBD2 (6 bases each). CDR3 length equals 16 residues. Trimming removed 4 bases at V and 2 bases at J, with 17 bases between. The germline V gene has CDR1 LGHNA and CDR2 YNFKEQ.

As to this clone: The same CDR3 is also encoded by other DNA sequences in this sample. This sequence joins TRBV29-1 and TRBJ2-7; 7 nucleotides align to TRBD1. The germline V gene has CDR1 SQVTM and CDR2 ANQGSEA. The ends lost 4 bases at V and 2 bases at J; junction bases unmatched: 2. This CDR3 spans 12 amino acids. The CDR3 DNA sequence: TGCAGCGTTGCCCAGGGGGCCTACGAGCAGTACTTC. Protein product: CSVAQGAYEQYF.

This clone was detected only once. The rearrangement joins TRBV5-1 to TRBJ1-1, with a weak D call TRBD1 (5 bases). CDR1 is SGHRS and CDR2 is YFSETQ in the germline V gene. CDR3 length equals 15 residues. Trimming left V 0 bases short and J 3 bases short, with 12 bases between. CDR3 region: CASSLAAGGDTEAFF. In DNA form, the CDR3 reads TGCGCCAGCAGCTTGGCCGCCGGGGGTGACACTGAAGCTTTCTTT. The complete variable domain, with remaining parts taken from reference TRBV5-1 and TRBJ1-1, reads KAGVTQTPRYLIKTRGQQVTLSCSPISGHRSVSWYQQTPGQGLQFLFEYFSETQRNKGNFPGRFSGRQFSNSRSEMNVSTLELGDSALYLCASSLAAGGDTEAFFGQGTRLTVV.

A remark on this clone: The sample holds other DNA sequences that translate to the same CDR3. The gene calls are TRBV30 and TRBJ1-5; D is perhaps TRBD1 (5 bases). In germline, CDR1 is GTSNPN, CDR2 SVGIG (reference sequence). The CDR3 length is 13 residues. The ends were cut back, 0 bases at V and 3 bases at J, with 6 bases in the middle. CDR3 nucleotide sequence: TGTGCCTGGAGTGTACAGGACAATCAGCCCCAGCATTTT. It specifies CAWSVQDNQPQHF.

This rearrangement joins TRBV5-1 to TRBJ2-7, with no clear D. The CDR3 extends over 15 amino acids. The germline V gene has CDR1 SGHRS and CDR2 YFSETQ. V shed 0 bases and J shed 0 bases, with 10 bases lying between them. The CDR3: CASSLAPSSSYEQYF. CDR3 DNA sequence: TGCGCCAGCAGCTTGGCCCCTTCGAGCTCCTACGAGCAGTACTTC.

This clone occurred once. The genes are TRBV4-3 and TRBJ1-1, with TRBD1 identical over 7 bases. Germline V gene sequence: CDR1 LGHNA, CDR2 YSLEER. The CDR3 consists of 15 residues. V lost 5 bases and J lost 2; bases outside the gene matches: 8. Written as DNA, the CDR3 is TGCGCCAGCAGCTCCCAGGGGGTTGGAAACACTGAAGCTTTCTTT. This gives the protein CASSSQGVGNTEAFF.

This clone was observed once. The chain is built from TRBV5-6 and TRBJ1-2, with D possibly matching TRBD1 (6 bases). Between the trimmed V and J ends, which lost 4 bases and 2 bases, there was a span of 15 bases. CDR3 length: 15 residues. Germline V gene lookup returns CDR1 SGHDT and CDR2 YYEEEE. This chain's CDR3 is CASSRRHRANYGYTF. In DNA, the CDR3 is TGTGCCAGCAGCCGGCGACACAGGGCGAACTATGGCTACACCTTC.

The rearrangement links TRBV7-9 to TRBJ2-7; the D is unclear. Trimming removed 2 bases from V and 9 bases from J, with 14 bases in between. Germline V lookup: CDR1 SEHNR, CDR2 FQNEAQ (reference sequence). The CDR3 covers 13 residues. This CDR3 reads CASSLFPQPVQYF. The CDR3, as DNA: TGTGCCAGCAGCTTATTTCCCCAGCCGGTGCAGTACTTC.

This clone was detected only once. The genes are TRBV7-9 and TRBJ2-7; 11 bases are shared with TRBD2. V dropped 7 bases and J dropped 3; count of bases not matched to a gene: 8. This CDR3 has 15 residues. The V gene's germline CDR1 is SEHNR and CDR2 FQNEAQ (reference sequence). The CDR3 reads CASNVAGTSGYEQYF. As DNA, the CDR3 is TGTGCCAGCAACGTGGCGGGGACTAGCGGCTACGAGCAGTACTTC.

The rearrangement links TRBV7-6 to TRBJ2-5; D possibly corresponds to TRBD1 (6 bases). This CDR3 spans 15 amino acids. Germline V gene data show CDR1 as SGHVS and CDR2 as FNYEAQ. Trimming left V 4 bases short and J 1 base short, with 13 bases between. CDR3 sequence (DNA): TGTGCCAGCAGCTCTAGGGGGAGTCCCCAAGAGACCCAGTACTTC. This gives the protein CASSSRGSPQETQYF.

The chain carries TRBV2 and TRBJ1-5; D is ambiguous. In germline, CDR1 is SNHLY, CDR2 FYNNEI. The CDR3 is 14 residues long. Trimming pared 3 bases from V and 4 bases from J, leaving 10 bases between. The CDR3 coding sequence is TGTGCCAGCAGTGATCGGATTCGGAATCAGCCCCAGCATTTT. This codes for CASSDRIRNQPQHF.

This clone was seen only once. The CDR3 region is CASSLVPAGTYNEQFF. The CDR3 nucleotides are TGCGCCAGCAGCTTGGTTCCAGCGGGGACCTACAATGAGCAGTTCTTC. The rearrangement uses TRBV5-1 and TRBJ2-1; 7 bases match TRBD2. Trimming removed 0 bases from V and 2 bases from J; junction bases left unmatched: 5. The CDR3 loop spans 16 amino acids. Germline assignment: CDR1 SGHRS and CDR2 YFSETQ. Using reference TRBV5-1 and TRBJ2-1 for the parts outside the CDR3, the full variable domain is KAGVTQTPRYLIKTRGQQVTLSCSPISGHRSVSWYQQTPGQGLQFLFEYFSETQRNKGNFPGRFSGRQFSNSRSEMNVSTLELGDSALYLCASSLVPAGTYNEQFFGPGTRLTVL.

The chain employs TRBV7-6 and TRBJ2-7; 10 nucleotides line up with TRBD1. CDR1 is SGHVS and CDR2 is FNYEAQ in the germline V gene. Losses at the gene ends were 5 bases for V and 7 bases for J; bases not matched to a gene: 8. This CDR3 spans 14 amino acids. Written as DNA, the CDR3 is TGTGCCAGCAGCCGAGGACAGGGGGAGAGGGAGCAGTACTTC. This codes for CASSRGQGEREQYF.

The chain joins TRBV4-2 to TRBJ1-5, with D possibly being TRBD1 (6 bases). The V end was cut by 0 bases, the J end by 0 bases, with 9 bases between. Germline V gene lookup returns CDR1 LGHNA and CDR2 YNFKEQ. CDR3 length equals 16 residues. CDR3 in amino acids: CASSQEDSSSNQPQHF. For the CDR3, the DNA is TGTGCCAGCAGCCAAGAGGACAGTTCTAGCAATCAGCCCCAGCATTTT.

A word on this clone: The sample carries other DNA sequences with the same CDR3. The CDR3 nucleotides read TGTGCCAGCAGCCCCGGGATCTCTAGCACAGATACGCAGTATTTT. Protein: CASSPGISSTDTQYF. The V call is TRBV7-3, the J call TRBJ2-3; D might be TRBD2 (5 bases). The CDR3 has 15 amino acids. The germline CDR1 and CDR2 sequences are SGHTA and FQGTGA. The V gene lost 5 bases and the J gene lost 0 bases, with 12 bases spanning the gap.